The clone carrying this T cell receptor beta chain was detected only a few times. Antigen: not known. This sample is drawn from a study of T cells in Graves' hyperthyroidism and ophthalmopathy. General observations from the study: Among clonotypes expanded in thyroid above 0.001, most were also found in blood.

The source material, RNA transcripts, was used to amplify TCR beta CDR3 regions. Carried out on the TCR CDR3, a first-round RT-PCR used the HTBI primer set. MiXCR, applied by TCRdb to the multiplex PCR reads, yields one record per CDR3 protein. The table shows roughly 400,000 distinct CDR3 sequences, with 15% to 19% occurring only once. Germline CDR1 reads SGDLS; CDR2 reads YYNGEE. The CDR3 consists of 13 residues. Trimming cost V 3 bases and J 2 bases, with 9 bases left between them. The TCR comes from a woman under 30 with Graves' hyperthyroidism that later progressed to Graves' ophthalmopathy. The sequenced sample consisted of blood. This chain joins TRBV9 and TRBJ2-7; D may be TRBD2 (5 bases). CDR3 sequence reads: CASSGWEPYEQYF. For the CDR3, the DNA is TGTGCCAGCAGCGGGTGGGAGCCCTACGAGCAGTACTTC.